This TCR beta chain emerged from a study of T cells in localized non-small cell lung cancer. Broader study findings: Sequence data derive from only one tumor region, so heterogeneity remains possible. Uninvolved neighboring lung showed the greatest T cell clonality, exceeding tumor. Increased T cell density in blood showed an association with longer overall survival.

J gave up 9 bases and V 2 bases, and 19 bases lay outside the gene matches. Germline loops: CDR1 SGHNT, CDR2 YENEEA. This CDR3 spans 19 amino acids. Note on this clone: Its antigen remains unidentified.

Taken at least 2 cm from the tumor margin, the adjacent lung showed no atypia. Measured with immunoSEQ multiplex PCR; TCRdb has only the in-frame clones, and not every one. The sample shows about 1,600 clones, about 19% of them seen only once. This chain connects TRBV11-3 to TRBJ1-6, with 7 bases identical to TRBD1. The TCR originated in a female donor at least 60 years old with stage I lung adenocarcinoma. Specimen: normal lung tissue next to the tumor, collected before any cancer treatment. Here the CDR3 DNA reads TGTGCCAGCAGCTTATTCGATTGTACAGGGGACCTTTGCGGTTCACCCCTCCACTTT. The encoded protein is CASSLFDCTGDLCGSPLHF.